The 32 T cell receptor beta chains listed next were all sequenced from one sample in a study of tumor-infiltrating lymphocytes in localized non-small cell lung cancer. The protocol was immunoSEQ multiplex PCR, while the TCRdb copy is restricted to in-frame clones and leaves out a portion. The table lists over 7,500 clones, about 80% of them singletons, with less than 8% in the top ten. The sequencing sample was made of uninvolved lung tissue not adjacent to the tumor. These receptors all stem from a human donor with non-small cell lung cancer.

J is TRBJ1-6 and V is TRBV6-1; unclear D gene. Between the trimmed V and J ends, which lost 11 bases and 8 bases, there was a span of 22 bases. The germline V gene encodes CDR1 MNHNS and CDR2 SASEGT. The CDR3 loop spans 15 amino acids. CDR3 coding DNA: TGTGCCCGCCTCCCGCAGGAGGACCCGGATTCACCCCTCCACTTT. Its protein product is CARLPQEDPDSPLHF.

The chain uses TRBV7-9 and TRBJ2-2, with D possibly called TRBD1 or TRBD2 (5 bases each). V was clipped by 5 bases and J by 2 bases, with 12 bases between them. This CDR3 is built from 15 residues. Germline V gene lookup returns CDR1 SEHNR and CDR2 FQNEAQ (reference sequence). DNA for the CDR3: TGTGCCAGCAGCAGCCGGGACCCAAACACCGGGGAGCTGTTTTTT. It yields the protein CASSSRDPNTGELFF.

J is TRBJ2-7 and V is TRBV6-6; 10 nucleotides line up with TRBD2. The V segment lost 5 bases and the J segment 4 bases; nucleotides outside the gene matches: 5. The CDR3 has 14 amino acids. Germline assignment: CDR1 MNHNY and CDR2 SVGAGI (reference sequence). Here the CDR3 reads CASSQSGGGYEQYF. DNA of the CDR3: TGTGCCAGCAGTCAAAGCGGGGGGGGGTACGAGCAGTACTTC.

This chain joins TRBV4-1 and TRBJ2-5; 8 bases fit TRBD2. V was clipped by 0 bases and J by 4 bases; unmatched bases: 10. Per germline, CDR1 MGHRA and CDR2 YSYEKL. This CDR3 is 17 amino acids long. The CDR3 spells CASSQDTVAAGGETQYF. The CDR3 DNA follows: TGCGCCAGCAGCCAAGATACGGTCGCGGCGGGAGGAGAGACCCAGTACTTC.

The genes are TRBV9 and TRBJ2-3; 13 bases match TRBD2. Germline-derived CDR1 and CDR2 are SGDLS and YYNGEE. There are 19 residues in the CDR3. V shed 1 base, J shed 3 bases, and the junction held 11 bases outside the gene matches. DNA of the CDR3: TGTGCCAGCAGCGTAACATCTGGGACTAGCGGGACGAGGACAGATACGCAGTATTTT. Encoded protein: CASSVTSGTSGTRTDTQYF.

V usage is TRBV4-3 and J usage is TRBJ1-2; no reliable D call. The ends were cut back, 1 base at V and 4 bases at J, with 13 bases in the middle. The CDR3 runs 15 residues. CDR1 LGHNA and CDR2 YSLEER come from the germline V gene. CDR3 in amino acids: CASSQVLPSPYGYTF. CDR3 in DNA: TGCGCCAGCAGCCAAGTATTGCCTTCTCCCTATGGCTACACCTTC.

This chain links TRBV5-4 with TRBJ1-2; 10 positions match TRBD1. There are 17 residues in the CDR3. Germline values: CDR1 SGHNT, CDR2 YYREEE (reference sequence). The ends lost 5 bases at V and 1 base at J; junction bases unmatched: 11. The CDR3 here is CASRPGTGARYNYGYTF. The CDR3 DNA reads as TGTGCCAGCAGACCAGGGACAGGGGCGAGGTATAACTATGGCTACACCTTC. Using reference TRBV5-4 and TRBJ1-2 for the parts outside the CDR3, the full variable domain is ETGVTQSPTHLIKTRGQQVTLRCSSQSGHNTVSWYQQALGQGPQFIFQYYREEENGRGNFPPRFSGLQFPNYSSELNVNALELDDSALYLCASRPGTGARYNYGYTFGSGTRLTVV.

The table lists this clone with a count of one. For the CDR3, the DNA is TGTGCCAGCAGCGTAGCGGAGGGGAATAACTATGGCTACACCTTC. It codes for CASSVAEGNNYGYTF. The V gene is TRBV9, the J gene TRBJ1-2; weak D call: TRBD1 (5 bases). V lost 0 bases and J lost 1, with 10 bases in between. The CDR3 loop spans 15 amino acids. Germline V gene data show CDR1 as SGDLS and CDR2 as YYNGEE.

The chain has TRBV25-1 and TRBJ2-1; 9 bases fit TRBD2. J was trimmed by 2 bases and V by 2 bases; bases with no gene match: 7. Germline V gene data show CDR1 as MGHDK and CDR2 as SYGVNS. The CDR3 spans 17 residues. The CDR3 loop is CASSEQAGLATYNEQFF. CDR3 DNA: TGTGCCAGCAGTGAACAGGCAGGACTAGCGACCTACAATGAGCAGTTCTTC.

Points on this clone: The same CDR3 is also encoded by other DNA sequences in this sample. The chain carries TRBV9 and TRBJ2-2; D call uncertain. The CDR3 sequence is 12 residues long. Germline values: CDR1 SGDLS, CDR2 YYNGEE. Trimming left V 0 bases short and J 7 bases short, with 4 bases between. CDR3: CASSVVNGELFF. The CDR3 nucleotides read TGTGCCAGCAGCGTAGTTAACGGGGAGCTGTTTTTT.

V is TRBV2 and J is TRBJ1-1; D remains unclear. V shed 7 bases and J shed 2 bases, with 11 bases lying between them. The germline CDR1 and CDR2 sequences are SNHLY and FYNNEI. The CDR3 runs to 13 residues. The CDR3 here is CASIQDVNTEAFF. CDR3 coding DNA: TGTGCCAGCATTCAGGATGTAAACACTGAAGCTTTCTTT.

The chain is built from TRBV11-2 and TRBJ2-1; 15 bases match TRBD2. CDR3 length: 16 amino acids. The V gene's germline CDR1 is SGHAT and CDR2 FQNNGV. After removal of 5 bases from V and 8 bases from J, the junction contained 7 bases not matched to a gene. The CDR3 nucleotides read TGTGCCAGCAGCGCCTGGACTAGCGGGGGGGCCCATGAGCAGTTCTTC. It specifies CASSAWTSGGAHEQFF. The full variable domain, in which reference TRBV11-2 and TRBJ2-1 provide the parts outside the CDR3, is EAGVAQSPRYKIIEKRQSVAFWCNPISGHATLYWYQQILGQGPKLLIQFQNNGVVDDSQLPKDRFSAERLKGVDSTLKIQPAKLEDSAVYLCASSAWTSGGAHEQFFGPGTRLTVL.

In its sample, this clone was seen once. The J gene is TRBJ1-2, the V gene TRBV7-9; D not certain. The CDR3 totals 15 residues. Per germline, CDR1 SEHNR and CDR2 FQNEAQ (reference sequence). The V end lost 1 base, the J end lost 2 bases, and 11 bases lay between the germline ends. The CDR3 coding sequence is TGTGCCAGCAGCTTAGGCGGGGTAGGGAACTATGGCTACACCTTC. Translated: CASSLGGVGNYGYTF.

The rearrangement uses TRBV27 and TRBJ2-7; D is undetermined. The germline V and J ends were trimmed by 6 bases and 0 bases, with 6 bases remaining between them. This CDR3 contains 12 residues. Per the germline V gene, CDR1 is MNHEY and CDR2 is SMNVEV (reference sequence). CDR3 protein: CASRSDSYEQYF. In nucleotides, the CDR3 is TGTGCCAGCAGGTCGGACTCCTACGAGCAGTACTTC.

The chain is built from TRBV6-1 and TRBJ1-5, with a possible D match to TRBD1 (5 bases). Germline V gene sequence: CDR1 MNHNS, CDR2 SASEGT. V was trimmed by 1 base and J by 0 bases, leaving 16 bases between them. This CDR3 has 18 residues. The CDR3 reads CASSEVVGAVYSNQPQHF. DNA of the CDR3: TGTGCCAGCAGTGAAGTGGTTGGGGCAGTCTATAGCAATCAGCCCCAGCATTTT.

This chain uses TRBV28 with TRBJ2-7, with 12 nucleotides matching TRBD2. Germline values: CDR1 MDHEN, CDR2 SYDVKM. The CDR3 covers 15 residues. V lost 6 bases to trimming and J lost 3 bases; unmatched junction nucleotides: 6. The CDR3 sequence: CASRELAGGFYEQYF. The CDR3 DNA sequence: TGTGCCAGCAGGGAACTAGCGGGAGGTTTCTACGAGCAGTACTTC.

The V and J genes are TRBV6-6 and TRBJ1-1, with D possibly being TRBD1 (6 bases). Per germline, CDR1 MNHNY and CDR2 SVGAGI (reference sequence). With 2 bases removed from V and 3 bases from J, the gap between germline ends came to 7 bases. The CDR3 is 13 residues long. CDR3 DNA: TGTGCCAGCAGTTACAGGACAGACACTGAAGCTTTCTTT. It codes for CASSYRTDTEAFF.

This chain connects TRBV28 to TRBJ2-7; perhaps TRBD2 as D (6 bases). Germline V lookup: CDR1 MDHEN, CDR2 SYDVKM. The V end was cut by 7 bases, the J end by 1 base, with 17 bases between. CDR3 size: 15 residues. The CDR3 DNA reads as TGTGCCAGCACCGAGGCCGGGGACTGGTCCTACGAGCAGTACTTC. Protein product: CASTEAGDWSYEQYF.

This chain connects TRBV6-1 to TRBJ1-5; 8 bases line up with TRBD1. J was trimmed by 6 bases and V by 8 bases; bases with no gene match: 6. Germline CDR1 is MNHNS and CDR2 is SASEGT. This CDR3 has 13 amino acids. Here the CDR3 reads CASDRGEVQPQHF. Written as DNA, the CDR3 is TGTGCCAGCGACAGGGGCGAAGTTCAGCCCCAGCATTTT.

This clone is categorized as large (0.1 to 1%). The J gene is TRBJ1-6, the V gene TRBV7-2; D is perhaps TRBD1 (5 bases). V shed 3 bases and J shed 9 bases, with 12 bases lying between them. This CDR3 is built from 14 residues. Germline CDR1 and CDR2: SGHTA and FQGNSA. CDR3 bases: TGTGCCAGCAGCTTTCAGGGCGACACTTCACCCCTCCACTTT. Translating gives CASSFQGDTSPLHF.

The rearrangement uses TRBV29-1 and TRBJ1-2, with unresolved D. Germline V gene lookup returns CDR1 SQVTM and CDR2 ANQGSEA. The CDR3 has 11 residues. The V and J ends lost 6 bases and 3 bases respectively, with 8 bases between them. The CDR3 reads CSVSWDYGYTF. As DNA, the CDR3 is TGCAGCGTGTCATGGGACTATGGCTACACCTTC.

By proportion, this clone is medium-sized. V is TRBV10-2 and J is TRBJ2-7, with 7 bases that match TRBD2. CDR3 length: 15 amino acids. Germline V CDR1 and CDR2: WSHSY, SAAADI. V trimming: 7 bases; J trimming: 4 bases; junction bases outside the gene matches: 13. CDR3 DNA: TGCGCCAGCACCGAGGACGCGGGAGCGGCATACGAGCAGTACTTC. This encodes CASTEDAGAAYEQYF.

The V and J genes are TRBV4-2 and TRBJ2-7; 8 bases are a match to TRBD2. V shed 0 bases, J shed 5 bases, and the junction held 3 bases outside the gene matches. The CDR3 runs to 14 residues. Germline V gene sequence: CDR1 LGHNA, CDR2 YNFKEQ. CDR3 protein: CASSQEVAGNEQYF. The CDR3 nucleotides are TGTGCCAGCAGCCAAGAGGTAGCGGGAAACGAGCAGTACTTC.

V usage is TRBV11-2 and J usage is TRBJ2-5; the D gene is possibly TRBD1 (5 bases). This CDR3 contains 15 residues. V was shortened by 5 bases and J by 0 bases, with 13 bases between the two germline ends. The germline CDR1 and CDR2 sequences are SGHAT and FQNNGV. CDR3 in DNA: TGTGCCAGCAGCAGAACACTGGACAACCAAGAGACCCAGTACTTC. Protein product: CASSRTLDNQETQYF.

The V gene is TRBV11-1, the J gene TRBJ2-1; 8 nucleotides line up with TRBD2. V lost 2 bases and J lost 7; bases outside the gene matches: 13. The CDR3 totals 17 residues. The germline V gene encodes CDR1 SGHAT and CDR2 FQDESV (reference sequence). This chain's CDR3 is CASSLHRLRSGSNEQFF. CDR3 nucleotide sequence: TGTGCCAGCAGCTTACATAGGCTGAGGAGCGGGAGTAATGAGCAGTTCTTC.

The chain is built from TRBV29-1 and TRBJ2-1; D is possibly TRBD2 (6 bases). Germline V gene lookup returns CDR1 SQVTM and CDR2 ANQGSEA. CDR3 size: 15 residues. The V end lost 7 bases, the J end lost 1 base, and 17 bases lay between the germline ends. The CDR3 DNA sequence: TGCAGCGCACCAAGAGCCGGGGGTTCCTACAATGAGCAGTTCTTC. This sequence encodes CSAPRAGGSYNEQFF.

CDR3 region: CASSPLSGTGTYEQYF. CDR3 DNA: TGCGCCAGCAGCCCGCTGTCCGGGACAGGGACCTACGAGCAGTACTTC. The V and J genes are TRBV5-1 and TRBJ2-7; the match to TRBD1 covers 9 bases. V shed 4 bases, J shed 2 bases, and the junction held 10 bases outside the gene matches. CDR1 SGHRS and CDR2 YFSETQ come from the germline V gene. The CDR3 loop spans 16 amino acids.

This clone was seen a few times. This chain links TRBV4-2 with TRBJ2-7, with TRBD2 matching over 7 bases. The CDR3 runs 16 residues. Trimming at V came to 3 bases and at J to 7 bases, leaving 15 bases not matched to a gene. In germline, CDR1 is LGHNA, CDR2 YNFKEQ. CDR3 protein: CASSHLQRDPMGEQYF. The CDR3 bases are TGTGCCAGCAGCCATTTACAGCGGGACCCAATGGGGGAGCAGTACTTC.

The chain recombines TRBV2 with TRBJ2-7; D is possibly TRBD2 (5 bases). Germline CDR1 reads SNHLY; CDR2 reads FYNNEI. The CDR3 spans 13 residues. V was clipped by 6 bases and J by 0 bases, with 9 bases between them. The CDR3 nucleotides are TGTGCCAGCAGCCCGGACTTCTCCTACGAGCAGTACTTC. Translated, it gives CASSPDFSYEQYF.

The gene calls are TRBV7-7 and TRBJ2-6; weak D call: TRBD1 (5 bases). Trimming pared 5 bases from V and 0 bases from J, leaving 8 bases between. This CDR3 contains 15 residues. CDR1 SSHAT and CDR2 FNYEAQ come from the germline V gene (reference sequence). The CDR3 loop is CASSPGNSGANVLTF. For the CDR3, the DNA is TGTGCCAGCAGCCCAGGGAACTCTGGGGCCAACGTCCTGACTTTC.

J is TRBJ2-3 and V is TRBV5-1; 7 bases align to TRBD1. V lost 2 bases and J lost 2; bases outside the gene matches: 2. The CDR3 runs 14 residues. Germline values: CDR1 SGHRS, CDR2 YFSETQ. The CDR3 loop reads CASSFGQVTDTQYF. CDR3 coding DNA: TGCGCCAGCAGCTTCGGACAGGTCACAGATACGCAGTATTTT.

A few counts support this clone. V and J are TRBV7-2 and TRBJ2-1; 7 nucleotides align to TRBD2. This CDR3 has 15 amino acids. Losses at the gene ends were 3 bases for V and 7 bases for J; bases not matched to a gene: 9. Per the germline V gene, CDR1 is SGHTA and CDR2 is FQGNSA. The CDR3 sequence: CASSLGFLAANEQFF. The CDR3 DNA is TGTGCCAGCAGCTTGGGGTTCCTAGCGGCAAATGAGCAGTTCTTC.